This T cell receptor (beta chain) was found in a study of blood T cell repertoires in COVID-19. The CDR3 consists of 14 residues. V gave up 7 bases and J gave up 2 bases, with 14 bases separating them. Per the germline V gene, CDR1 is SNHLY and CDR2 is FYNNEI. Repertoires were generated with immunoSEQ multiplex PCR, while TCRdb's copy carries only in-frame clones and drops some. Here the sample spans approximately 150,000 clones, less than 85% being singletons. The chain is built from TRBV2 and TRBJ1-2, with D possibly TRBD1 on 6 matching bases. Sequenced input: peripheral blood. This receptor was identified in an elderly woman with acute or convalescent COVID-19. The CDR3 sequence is CASTGDNRNYGYTF. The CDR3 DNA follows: TGTGCCAGCACCGGGGACAACCGGAACTATGGCTACACCTTC.